What follows are 14 T cell receptor beta chains derived from one specimen sequenced in a study of response to subunit inactivated influenza vaccine. TCRdb ran MiXCR on the RT-PCR reads and lists one entry per CDR3 protein. The sample holds 150,000 to 200,000 distinct CDR3 sequences, approximately 12% seen once. The same sample was also used in a study of T cells expressing NK-cell markers. That work states: 5'RACE template switching built TCR beta cDNA with unique molecular identifiers.

Sequencing was performed on CD8+ T cells sorted from PBMCs, taken 11 to 12 days after vaccination. The receptors were sampled from a man aged 45-60 years who received an inactivated influenza vaccine.

This chain joins TRBV27 and TRBJ2-1; the match to TRBD2 covers 13 bases. The length of the CDR3 is 15 residues. With V trimmed by 9 bases and J by 5 bases, 7 bases remained unmatched. Per germline, CDR1 MNHEY and CDR2 SMNVEV (reference sequence). CDR3 bases: TGTGCCAGTCAACCCGGGACTAGCGGGGACAATGAGCAGTTCTTC. Translated: CASQPGTSGDNEQFF.

The chain joins TRBV29-1 to TRBJ2-7; 8 bases agree with TRBD2. Germline loops: CDR1 SQVTM, CDR2 ANQGSEA. V lost 8 bases, J lost 7 bases, and 13 bases stayed unmatched. CDR3 length: 13 amino acids. For the CDR3, the DNA is TGCAGCTCAATGTCAGGGCTAGCGGGTGAGCAGTACTTC. Protein: CSSMSGLAGEQYF.

The rearrangement uses TRBV20-1 and TRBJ2-7, with D hard to call. The V gene lost 3 bases and the J gene lost 8 bases, with 8 bases spanning the gap. The V gene's germline CDR1 is DFQATT and CDR2 SNEGSKA (reference sequence). This CDR3 region has 10 residues. The CDR3 is CSARNIQQYF. Here the CDR3 DNA reads TGCAGTGCTAGGAACATTCAGCAGTACTTC.

V gene TRBV4-1 combines with J gene TRBJ2-1; TRBD2 aligns across 7 bases. V shed 1 base and J 7 bases; nucleotides not matched to a gene: 4. The length of the CDR3 is 14 residues. Per the germline V gene, CDR1 is MGHRA and CDR2 is YSYEKL. The CDR3 spells CASSQVDSGNEQFF. Written as DNA, the CDR3 is TGCGCCAGCAGCCAAGTCGATAGCGGGAATGAGCAGTTCTTC.

This chain connects TRBV7-6 to TRBJ2-5, with D perhaps matching TRBD2 (7 bases). The CDR3 consists of 18 residues. Trimming removed 3 bases at V and 5 bases at J, with 25 bases between. Germline V lookup: CDR1 SGHVS, CDR2 FNYEAQ. The CDR3 reads CASSFLLKGGGRRETQYF. The CDR3, as DNA: TGTGCCAGCAGCTTCCTCCTTAAGGGGGGAGGGAGGAGGGAGACCCAGTACTTC.

This clonotype was counted between two and nine times. The V and J genes are TRBV6-2 or TRBV6-3 and TRBJ2-1; no definite D call. The CDR3 loop spans 14 amino acids. Germline V lookup: CDR1 MNHEY, CDR2 SVGEGT. V lost 7 bases and J 3 bases, leaving 13 bases between the germline ends. The CDR3 DNA reads TGTGCCAGCAAAACGCCGGGCGTCTACAATGAGCAGTTCTTC. It yields the protein CASKTPGVYNEQFF.

The V call is TRBV7-8, the J call TRBJ2-7; perhaps TRBD1 as D (6 bases). Germline V gene sequence: CDR1 SGHVS, CDR2 FQNEAQ. Trimming took 4 bases from V and 1 from J, leaving 17 bases between them. This CDR3 is built from 16 residues. The DNA for the CDR3 is TGTGCCAGCAGCTACTTTGCCGGGACAAAATCCTACGAGCAGTACTTC. Protein: CASSYFAGTKSYEQYF.

The chain joins TRBV4-2 to TRBJ2-1; TRBD2 matches at 8 bases. The CDR3 is 14 amino acids. The V gene's germline CDR1 is LGHNA and CDR2 YNFKEQ. V lost 0 bases, J lost 9 bases, and 4 bases stayed unmatched. CDR3 sequence reads: CASSQDAAGGEQFF. The CDR3 nucleotides are TGTGCCAGCAGCCAAGATGCGGCGGGGGGTGAGCAGTTCTTC.

The rearrangement joins TRBV6-1 to TRBJ2-7, with 10 nucleotides matching TRBD2. Germline loops: CDR1 MNHNS, CDR2 SASEGT. This CDR3 comprises 16 residues. J was trimmed by 4 bases and V by 6 bases; bases with no gene match: 12. In nucleotides, the CDR3 is TGTGCCAGCAGCCCAGCGGGAGGGCCGGTGGTATACGAGCAGTACTTC. As protein: CASSPAGGPVVYEQYF.

This clonotype was counted between two and nine times. The rearrangement uses TRBV29-1 and TRBJ2-7; 10 bases match TRBD1. With V trimmed by 0 bases and J by 7 bases, 6 bases remained unmatched. From germline, CDR1 is SQVTM and CDR2 ANQGSEA. The CDR3 runs to 14 residues. CDR3 coding DNA: TGCAGCGTTGAAGATGAGGGACAGGGGTGGGAGCAGTACTTC. Translating it yields CSVEDEGQGWEQYF.

This chain joins TRBV5-1 and TRBJ2-7; no definite D call. Per germline, CDR1 SGHRS and CDR2 YFSETQ. V lost 0 bases and J lost 7, with 14 bases in between. This CDR3 contains 14 residues. The DNA for the CDR3 is TGCGCCAGCAGCTTGGTTGGCACCTCCCGGGAGCAGTACTTC. It yields the protein CASSLVGTSREQYF.

This chain uses TRBV28 with TRBJ2-3; TRBD1 agrees at 8 bases. CDR3 length: 16 amino acids. CDR1 is MDHEN and CDR2 is SYDVKM in the germline V gene. V trimming: 3 bases; J trimming: 2 bases; junction bases outside the gene matches: 7. The CDR3 is CASSFWGTGDTDTQYF. The CDR3 DNA follows: TGTGCCAGCAGTTTCTGGGGGACAGGAGACACAGATACGCAGTATTTT.

The V gene is TRBV7-9, the J gene TRBJ2-7; D gene unclear. CDR1 SEHNR and CDR2 FQNEAQ come from the germline V gene (reference sequence). V was shortened by 5 bases and J by 3 bases, with 8 bases between the two germline ends. The CDR3 loop spans 12 amino acids. CDR3 in DNA: TGTGCCAGCAGCCTTCAGAGCTACGAGCAGTACTTC. Its translation: CASSLQSYEQYF.

This clonotype was found a few times. J is TRBJ2-7 and V is TRBV4-3; weak D call: TRBD1 (5 bases). V was clipped by 0 bases and J by 3 bases, with 9 bases between them. Looked up from germline, CDR1 is LGHNA and CDR2 is YSLEER. The CDR3 loop spans 14 amino acids. The CDR3 loop is CASSQEQADYEQYF. For the CDR3, the DNA is TGCGCCAGCAGCCAAGAACAGGCGGACTACGAGCAGTACTTC.